The T cell receptor (beta chain) under discussion was sequenced for a study of cytomegalovirus exposure and HLA in healthy donors. Study-level information: Researchers found that about 82% of about 400 genotyped donors fell within the Caucasian-associated ancestry cluster.

PCR employed 60 Vbeta and 13 Jbeta primers. Repertoires were generated with immunoSEQ multiplex PCR, while TCRdb's copy carries only in-frame clones and drops some. The top ten clones hold around a quarter of a sample with tens of thousands of clones, about 72% of them seen once. General study results and limits: Many donors carried some public TCRs, although rarity characterized most TCR sequences. Associated with HLA alleles at 0.05 false discovery rate in a later analysis were about 17,000 TCR beta sequences.

Comment on this clone: What it recognizes is unknown.

The junction had 6 bases not matched to a gene; V was cut back by 3 bases and J by 3 bases. The CDR3 runs 15 residues. The germline V gene encodes CDR1 SGHRS and CDR2 YFSETQ. The sequence was obtained from a middle-aged man in good health and CMV-seropositive. This chain uses TRBV5-1 with TRBJ2-7; TRBD2 matches at 10 bases. Sequenced: PBMCs. The CDR3 DNA is TGCGCCAGCAGCTGGGGGCTAGCGGGAGTCTACGAGCAGTACTTC. Translated: CASSWGLAGVYEQYF.